This T cell receptor (beta chain) was found in a study of cytomegalovirus exposure and HLA in healthy donors. The study's findings and limits: Reportedly, diagnosis of cytomegalovirus status by the classifier showed high specificity and sensitivity.

The CDR3 loop spans 10 amino acids. V lost 8 bases, J lost 7 bases, and 8 bases lay in between. Germline values: CDR1 GTSNPN, CDR2 SVGIG (reference sequence). Regarding this clone: Its antigen is undetermined.

The donors were in the roughly 120-subject validation cohort, distinct from the roughly 720-subject first cohort. Using immunoSEQ multiplex PCR, the repertoire was profiled, and TCRdb retains in-frame clones only, with some absent. This table holds fewer than 90,000 clones, 96% found once. The sequenced sample was PBMCs. This TCR was sampled from a man aged 18 to 30 in good health and CMV-seropositive. The chain employs TRBV30 and TRBJ2-2, with D uncertain. CDR3 sequence (DNA): TGTGCCGGTACTGTCGGGGAGCTGTTTTTT. This gives the protein CAGTVGELFF.